A selection of T cell receptor beta chains follows, all from one sample in a study of shared clonotypes between healthy human individuals. Here immunoSEQ multiplex PCR was the method, and the copy in TCRdb shows in-frame clones only, minus some. The sample holds 2 million to 2.5 million clones, 85% to 95% seen once. Sequencing was carried out using naive CD4+ T cells from PBMCs. These receptors were obtained from a man aged 18 to 29 in good health. Some clones in this sample may be carry-over from other donors' samples. CDR3s include the opening cysteine and the closing phenylalanine or tryptophan. The order of the fields is J gene, CDR3 length, V gene, clone size, D gene, CDR3 protein, CDR3 DNA. The D gene is left open where the match is weak. Clone size appears in some rows only: once, few, many, or a class for an expanded clone.

TRBJ1-4 12 TRBV29-1 . . CSVRAGNEKLFF TGCAGCGTTCGGGCAGGGAATGAAAAACTGTTTTTT
TRBJ1-2 14 TRBV2 . . CASVGGLPHYGYTF TGTGCCAGCGTTGGAGGGCTCCCCCACTATGGCTACACCTTC
TRBJ1-5 16 TRBV28 . TRBD1 CASSIQGRRVDQPQHF TGTGCCAGCAGTATACAGGGGAGAAGGGTAGATCAGCCCCAGCATTTT
TRBJ2-7 15 TRBV28 . TRBD2 CASSQPGLADYEQYF TGTGCCAGCAGTCAGCCGGGACTAGCGGATTACGAGCAGTACTTC
TRBJ2-7 14 TRBV28 . TRBD1 CASYHRTGVHEQYF TGTGCCAGCTACCATCGAACAGGGGTCCACGAGCAGTACTTC
TRBJ1-5 11 TRBV6-1 . . CASSEVQPQHF TGTGCCAGCAGTGAAGTCCAGCCCCAGCATTTT
TRBJ1-1 15 TRBV5-1 . TRBD1 CASSLDPGGNTEAFF TGCGCCAGCAGCTTGGATCCAGGGGGTAACACTGAAGCTTTCTTT
TRBJ2-3 14 TRBV27 . TRBD2 CASRRAGDLYTQYF TGTGCCAGCAGACGAGCGGGAGATCTATATACGCAGTATTTT
TRBJ2-3 16 TRBV5-1 once . CASSLTGRGDTDTQYF TGCGCCAGCAGCTTGACGGGTAGGGGGGACACAGATACGCAGTATTTT
TRBJ2-7 16 TRBV4-2 once . CASSQEQTFGSYEQYF TGTGCCAGCAGCCAAGAACAGACCTTTGGGTCCTACGAGCAGTACTTC
TRBJ2-1 16 TRBV30 . . CAWRTRSGKSYNEQFF TGTGCCTGGAGGACGAGATCAGGGAAGAGCTACAATGAGCAGTTCTTC
TRBJ2-5 14 TRBV7-8 . TRBD2 CASSRGLASGTQYF TGTGCCAGCAGCCGCGGACTAGCGAGTGGGACCCAGTACTTC
TRBJ2-7 16 TRBV15 . . CATSREGGQAPYEQYF TGTGCCACCAGCAGAGAAGGAGGGCAGGCCCCCTACGAGCAGTACTTC
TRBJ1-6 15 TRBV27 . . CASSLRSSYNSPLHF TGTGCCAGCAGTTTAAGGTCCTCCTATAATTCACCCCTCCACTTT
TRBJ1-4 17 TRBV7-2 . TRBD1 CASSSPGQGVPNEKLFF TGTGCCAGCAGCTCGCCCGGACAGGGGGTCCCTAATGAAAAACTGTTTTTT
TRBJ2-7 15 TRBV15 . . CATSRETRSRYEQYF TGTGCCACCAGCAGAGAGACTAGATCTAGGTACGAGCAGTACTTC
TRBJ1-4 15 TRBV15 . . CATSRVEQGGEKLFF TGTGCCACCAGCAGAGTAGAACAGGGCGGTGAAAAACTGTTTTTT
TRBJ2-7 14 TRBV18 . TRBD2 CASSLRTSRDEQYF TGTGCCAGCTCACTGCGGACTAGCCGGGACGAGCAGTACTTC
TRBJ2-2 17 TRBV7-2 . TRBD2 CASSLTGGRAGTGELFF TGTGCCAGCAGCTTAACAGGCGGGAGGGCCGGCACCGGGGAGCTGTTTTTT
TRBJ2-3 16 TRBV5-4 . TRBD1 CASSATLGGGTDTQYF TGTGCCAGCAGCGCCACCTTAGGGGGCGGCACAGATACGCAGTATTTT
TRBJ1-1 14 TRBV19 . TRBD1 CASSRGGRNTEAFF TGTGCCAGTAGTCGAGGGGGCAGGAACACTGAAGCTTTCTTT
TRBJ1-1 13 TRBV6-1 . . CASSEHRNTEAFF TGTGCCAGCAGTGAACACAGGAACACTGAAGCTTTCTTT
TRBJ1-2 16 TRBV7-2 . TRBD1 CASSLVGTGGVYGYTF TGTGCCAGCAGCTTAGTGGGGACAGGGGGTGTCTATGGCTACACCTTC
TRBJ1-4 14 TRBV7-9 . . CASSKMSTNEKLFF TGTGCCAGCAGCAAAATGTCAACTAATGAAAAACTGTTTTTT
TRBJ1-4 16 TRBV5-6 once TRBD1 CASSTKQGRVEEKLFF TGTGCCAGCAGCACAAAACAGGGGCGAGTGGAAGAAAAACTGTTTTTT
TRBJ2-1 12 TRBV10-1 . . CASSAGGNEQFF TGCGCCAGCAGTGCTGGGGGCAATGAGCAGTTCTTC
TRBJ2-1 13 TRBV5-1 . TRBD2 CASSLNGRNEQFF TGCGCCAGCAGCTTGAACGGGAGGAATGAGCAGTTCTTC
TRBJ2-1 14 TRBV6-6 . TRBD2 CASTLGGGYKGQFF TGTGCCAGCACCCTAGGCGGGGGGTATAAGGGGCAGTTCTTC
TRBJ2-7 11 TRBV2 . . CASSERARSRF TGTGCCAGCAGTGAGCGAGCACGGTCGCGCTTC
TRBJ2-7 11 TRBV28 . . CATNGPYEQYF TGTGCCACTAACGGCCCCTACGAGCAGTACTTC
TRBJ2-7 12 TRBV27 . . CSRLGSRYEQYF TGTTCCCGTTTGGGGAGTAGGTACGAGCAGTACTTC
TRBJ2-1 15 TRBV29-1 . . CSAVGDISSYNEQFF TGCAGCGCTGTAGGGGACATTAGCTCCTACAATGAGCAGTTCTTC
TRBJ1-1 14 TRBV6-6 . . CASTPRQANTEAFF TGTGCCAGCACCCCGAGGCAGGCTAACACTGAAGCTTTCTTT
TRBJ1-2 15 TRBV28 once . CASRDLSGSLFGYTF TGTGCCAGCAGGGACCTCAGTGGGTCACTTTTTGGCTACACCTTC
TRBJ2-7 14 TRBV6-6 . . CASSRPEGAYEQYF TGTGCCAGCAGTCGCCCTGAGGGGGCCTACGAGCAGTACTTC
TRBJ1-1 15 TRBV6-5 . . CASSRGPSLNTEAFF TGTGCCAGCAGTAGGGGACCTTCCTTGAACACTGAAGCTTTCTTT
TRBJ2-3 14 TRBV2 . TRBD1 CASSEGQGPDTQYF TGTGCCAGCAGTGAGGGACAGGGCCCAGATACGCAGTATTTT
TRBJ1-4 13 TRBV25-1 . . CASSESFGEKLFF TGTGCCAGCAGTGAATCGTTCGGGGAAAAACTGTTTTTT
TRBJ1-5 16 TRBV6-1 . TRBD1 CASSERTGGIGQPQHF TGTGCCAGCAGTGAACGGACAGGGGGAATAGGCCAGCCCCAGCATTTT
TRBJ2-1 16 TRBV10-2 . TRBD2 CASSSIAGGPKDEQFF TGCGCCAGCAGTTCTATAGCGGGAGGGCCGAAGGATGAGCAGTTCTTC
TRBJ2-5 15 TRBV5-1 . . CASSPGGQEWETQYF TGCGCCAGCAGCCCGGGGGGACAGGAGTGGGAGACCCAGTACTTC
TRBJ2-5 14 TRBV10-1 . . CASSQARGGETQYF TGCGCCAGCAGTCAGGCCAGGGGTGGCGAGACCCAGTACTTC
TRBJ2-1 16 TRBV4-2 . TRBD2 CASSQVSSGAYNEQFF TGTGCCAGCAGCCAAGTCTCTAGCGGAGCCTACAATGAGCAGTTCTTC
TRBJ1-3 15 TRBV10-3 . TRBD1 CATNSGTGLGNTIYF TGTGCCACCAACTCCGGGACAGGACTTGGAAACACCATATATTTT
TRBJ2-1 13 TRBV28 . . CASRAPGDDEQFF TGTGCCAGCAGGGCGCCGGGAGACGATGAGCAGTTCTTC
TRBJ2-7 14 TRBV9 once TRBD2 CASSALAGGYEQYF TGTGCCAGCAGCGCCCTAGCGGGAGGCTACGAGCAGTACTTC
TRBJ2-1 18 TRBV7-2 . TRBD2 CASSLSSQLAGGTAEQFF TGTGCCAGCAGCTTATCATCGCAACTAGCGGGAGGGACAGCGGAGCAGTTCTTC
TRBJ1-5 16 TRBV28 . . CASSFSPGKANQPQHF TGTGCCAGCAGTTTCTCCCCAGGGAAGGCAAATCAGCCCCAGCATTTT
TRBJ1-1 13 TRBV7-9 . . CASSLAKNTEAFF TGTGCCAGCAGCTTAGCAAAGAACACTGAAGCTTTCTTT
TRBJ1-1 12 TRBV30 few . CAWRPWGSEAFF TGTGCCTGGAGACCCTGGGGCAGTGAAGCTTTCTTT
TRBJ2-7 15 TRBV5-1 . . CASSLQGGGIYEQYF TGCGCCAGCAGCTTGCAGGGAGGGGGGATCTACGAGCAGTACTTC
TRBJ2-7 16 TRBV21-1 . . CASSKGSRRVTYEQYF TGTGCCAGCAGCAAAGGCAGCCGGCGGGTGACCTACGAGCAGTACTTC
TRBJ2-5 15 TRBV5-1 . . CASSSGAGSQETQYF TGCGCCAGCAGCTCTGGGGCCGGTAGCCAAGAGACCCAGTACTTC
TRBJ2-2 16 TRBV7-2 once . CASSSLGQGNTGELFF TGTGCCAGCAGCTCCCTGGGGCAGGGGAACACCGGGGAGCTGTTTTTT
TRBJ2-1 15 TRBV18 once TRBD1 CASSSGTGTYNEQFF TGTGCCAGCTCATCCGGGACAGGGACCTACAATGAGCAGTTCTTC
TRBJ2-5 18 TRBV27 . TRBD2 CASSSRRVWTSAQETQYF TGTGCCAGCAGTTCTAGACGAGTATGGACTAGCGCCCAAGAGACCCAGTACTTC
TRBJ1-2 16 TRBV7-3 . . CASSLMVAGAGYGYTF TGTGCCAGCAGCTTAATGGTAGCAGGGGCCGGTTATGGCTACACCTTC
TRBJ2-1 17 TRBV7-2 . . CASSFESPPRRGNEQFF TGTGCCAGCAGCTTTGAGAGTCCGCCCAGGAGGGGCAATGAGCAGTTCTTC
TRBJ2-2 11 TRBV5-6 once . CASSWEGELFF TGTGCCAGCAGCTGGGAGGGGGAGCTGTTTTTT